These 32 T cell receptor beta chains originate from one sample sequenced in a study of T-cell reconstitution after alpha-beta-depleted transplantation in children (dated by TCRdb to 2016 to 2017). Library generation was performed with PCR. Sequencing was performed on an Illumina HiSeq 2500. To normalize quantification of the TCRbeta repertoire, the TCR libraries were built with molecular barcoding that relied on unique molecular identifiers. The raw public data were reprocessed by TCRdb itself: fastp quality trimming at Q25, MiXCR clonotype calling, in-frame beta chains only. Entries are consolidated by CDR3 protein sequence, retaining the most common genes and DNA. This sample lists 200,000 to 250,000 distinct CDR3 sequences; more than 10% were detected once. Over 2% of the sample rests with the top ten. Sequenced here: PBMCs from the stem cell graft donor, sampled from the stem cell graft. The source of these receptors is a human donor who donated a stem cell graft to a child with acute lymphoblastic leukemia.

This clonotype was picked up many times. The gene calls are TRBV5-1 and TRBJ2-7, with D possibly matching TRBD2 (5 bases). Per germline, CDR1 SGHRS and CDR2 YFSETQ. The CDR3 is 14 amino acids. V lost 4 bases and J 1 base, leaving 12 bases between the germline ends. DNA for the CDR3: TGCGCCAGCAGCCTCCAGATAGCGTCCTACGAGCAGTACTTC. This sequence encodes CASSLQIASYEQYF.

The sample holds many counts of this clonotype. The V call is TRBV29-1, the J call TRBJ1-6; 9 nucleotides agree with TRBD1. The trim removed 7 bases at V and 5 bases at J, leaving 3 bases unmatched. The CDR3 is 13 amino acids. Germline assignment: CDR1 SQVTM and CDR2 ANQGSEA. The CDR3 DNA reads as TGCAGCGCGGGACAGGGTAATAATTCACCCCTCCACTTT. It specifies CSAGQGNNSPLHF. The full variable domain, its missing parts supplied by reference TRBV29-1 and TRBJ1-6, is SAVISQKPSRDICQRGTSLTIQCQVDSQVTMMFWYRQQPGQSLTLIATANQGSEATYESGFVIDKFPISRPNLTFSTLTVSNMSPEDSSIYLCSAGQGNNSPLHFGNGTRLTVT.

The chain links TRBV4-1 to TRBJ2-7, with 11 bases aligning to TRBD2. Germline values: CDR1 MGHRA, CDR2 YSYEKL. Trimming removed 4 bases from V and 2 bases from J; junction bases left unmatched: 4. The length of the CDR3 is 15 residues. The CDR3 coding sequence is TGCGCCAGCAGCCTTAGCGGGGGGGACCCCTACGAGCAGTACTTC. The encoded protein is CASSLSGGDPYEQYF.

The sample holds a few counts of this clonotype. The chain uses TRBV7-8 and TRBJ2-7; TRBD1 aligns across 7 bases. There are 16 residues in the CDR3. CDR1 and CDR2 (germline): SGHVS, FQNEAQ. With 5 bases clipped from V and 3 bases from J, the junction kept 13 bases outside the gene matches. The CDR3 is CASSGLTGAPVYEQYF. The CDR3 coding sequence is TGTGCCAGCAGCGGACTCACAGGGGCCCCGGTCTACGAGCAGTACTTC.

This chain connects TRBV7-7 to TRBJ2-5; D possibly matches TRBD1 or TRBD2 (5 bases each). Germline V lookup: CDR1 SSHAT, CDR2 FNYEAQ (reference sequence). V lost 5 bases to trimming and J lost 3 bases, with 16 bases between them. This CDR3 contains 15 residues. The CDR3, as DNA: TGTGCCAGCAGCGACCTAATGAGGGGCAAAGAGACCCAGTACTTC. It translates to CASSDLMRGKETQYF.

The table lists this clonotype with many counts. The V call is TRBV20-1, the J call TRBJ2-3; 11 bases fit TRBD2. This CDR3 spans 15 amino acids. Germline CDR1 and CDR2: DFQATT and SNEGSKA (reference sequence). Trimming at V came to 7 bases and at J to 2 bases, leaving 8 bases not matched to a gene. The CDR3 sequence is CSGSPLAGDTDTQYF. The CDR3 DNA reads as TGCAGTGGAAGTCCACTAGCGGGGGACACAGATACGCAGTATTTT.

The chain uses TRBV14 and TRBJ2-7; D unresolved. Looked up from germline, CDR1 is SGHDN and CDR2 is FVKESK. V lost 1 base to trimming and J lost 9 bases, with 19 bases between them. CDR3 length: 15 residues. The CDR3 DNA reads TGTGCCAGCAGCCAAGTTCGAGCAGGCGCAATTGTGCAGTACTTC. This translates into CASSQVRAGAIVQYF.

There are many counts of this clonotype. This chain connects TRBV30 to TRBJ1-5, with D hard to call. The CDR3 spans 13 residues. Germline V lookup: CDR1 GTSNPN, CDR2 SVGIG (reference sequence). With 0 bases removed from V and 0 bases from J, the gap between germline ends came to 3 bases. CDR3 residues: CAWSVHSNQPQHF. In DNA, the CDR3 is TGTGCCTGGAGTGTTCATAGCAATCAGCCCCAGCATTTT.

Points on this clonotype: In this CDR3 the conserved last residue, phenylalanine or tryptophan, is missing, so a read error is likely. This chain connects TRBV9 to TRBJ1-6, with a weak D call TRBD1 (5 bases). Trimming shortened V by 0 bases and J by 9 bases, and 10 bases separated the two germline ends. CDR1 and CDR2 from the germline V gene are SGDLS and YYNGEE. The CDR3 length is 14 residues. DNA of the CDR3: TGTGCCAGCAGCGTAGAACAGAGGGGTTCACCCCTCCACTTG. This translates into CASSVEQRGSPLHL.

The table lists this clonotype with many counts. Here the CDR3 reads CASRPRTSGTTSYNEQFF. CDR3 nucleotide sequence: TGTGCCAGCAGACCCCGGACTAGCGGGACAACATCTTACAATGAGCAGTTCTTC. The chain couples TRBV27 to TRBJ2-1, with TRBD2 identical over 12 bases. Germline values: CDR1 MNHEY, CDR2 SMNVEV (reference sequence). The CDR3 length is 18 residues. V lost 6 bases to trimming and J lost 4 bases; unmatched junction nucleotides: 13.

The chain couples TRBV12-3 or TRBV12-4 to TRBJ1-5, with TRBD1 matching over 11 bases. The trim removed 5 bases at V and 7 bases at J, leaving 7 bases unmatched. The CDR3 runs 15 residues. As DNA, the CDR3 is TGTGCCAGCAGTAGGACAGGGGGCGCGGTCCAGCCCCAGCATTTT. Its protein product is CASSRTGGAVQPQHF.

This clonotype was counted at least ten times. The chain couples TRBV7-2 to TRBJ2-4; TRBD2 agrees at 7 bases. This CDR3 has 17 residues. The V segment lost 2 bases and the J segment 1 base; nucleotides outside the gene matches: 8. Germline-derived CDR1 and CDR2 are SGHTA and FQGNSA. This CDR3 reads CASSLSPNGGAKNIQYF. CDR3 sequence (DNA): TGTGCCAGCAGCTTAAGCCCAAACGGGGGGGCCAAAAACATTCAGTACTTC. Variable domain in full (rest from reference TRBV7-2 and TRBJ2-4): GAGVSQSPSNKVTEKGKDVELRCDPISGHTALYWYRQSLGQGLEFLIYFQGNSAPDKSGLPSDRFSAERTGGSVSTLTIQRTQQEDSAVYLCASSLSPNGGAKNIQYFGAGTRLSVL.

This clonotype showed up many times. This chain uses TRBV28 with TRBJ2-2; unclear D gene. The CDR3 has 14 amino acids. Germline CDR1 and CDR2: MDHEN and SYDVKM. Trimming removed 6 bases from V and 1 base from J, with 9 bases in between. This chain's CDR3 is CASSIRRNTGELFF. The CDR3 DNA reads as TGTGCCAGCAGCATCAGGAGGAACACCGGGGAGCTGTTTTTT.

This clonotype was counted at least ten times. V and J are TRBV28 and TRBJ1-4; D uncertain. Trimming pared 8 bases from V and 13 bases from J, leaving 17 bases between. The germline gives CDR1 MDHEN, CDR2 SYDVKM. This CDR3 contains 12 residues. The CDR3 sequence: CASRETRQRLFF. CDR3 DNA: TGTGCCAGCCGTGAGACTAGGCAGCGACTGTTTTTT.

This clonotype has at least ten counts. The chain joins TRBV7-2 to TRBJ2-1; D is possibly TRBD2 (6 bases). Germline V gene lookup returns CDR1 SGHTA and CDR2 FQGNSA. V lost 1 base and J lost 8, with 12 bases in between. The CDR3 runs 14 residues. The chain's CDR3 is CASSLDREWYEQFF. CDR3 coding DNA: TGTGCCAGCAGCTTAGATCGGGAGTGGTATGAGCAGTTCTTC. Looking up the rest from reference TRBV7-2 and TRBJ2-1 gives the full variable domain: GAGVSQSPSNKVTEKGKDVELRCDPISGHTALYWYRQSLGQGLEFLIYFQGNSAPDKSGLPSDRFSAERTGGSVSTLTIQRTQQEDSAVYLCASSLDREWYEQFFGPGTRLTVL.

This clonotype was observed many times. The rearrangement links TRBV6-6 to TRBJ2-6; D uncertain. The germline V gene encodes CDR1 MNHNY and CDR2 SVGAGI (reference sequence). The CDR3 has 13 amino acids. Trimming took 6 bases from V and 5 from J, leaving 8 bases between them. Here the CDR3 reads CASSYERANVLTF. DNA for the CDR3: TGTGCCAGCAGCTACGAGCGGGCCAACGTCCTGACTTTC.

The chain recombines TRBV6-1 with TRBJ1-1; D is unresolved. The CDR3 loop spans 15 amino acids. Looked up from germline, CDR1 is MNHNS and CDR2 is SASEGT. V was pared by 4 bases and J by 4 bases, with 16 bases between. CDR3 bases: TGTGCCAGCAGTGGAGGACCCGGTGGGGTCACTGAAGCTTTCTTT. Translating it yields CASSGGPGGVTEAFF.

This clonotype was picked up many times. The V and J genes are TRBV5-1 and TRBJ2-1; 7 nucleotides line up with TRBD1. Germline V gives CDR1 SGHRS, CDR2 YFSETQ. This CDR3 has 14 residues. The V segment lost 2 bases and the J segment 16 bases; nucleotides outside the gene matches: 15. The CDR3 spells CASSFEPGTAMYFF. In DNA, the CDR3 is TGCGCCAGCAGCTTCGAACCCGGGACAGCGATGTATTTCTTC.

With regard to this clonotype: Possible read error: a much larger clone is one base away. The CDR3 region is CARSEMGGAGETQYF. Written as DNA, the CDR3 is TGTGCCAGGAGTGAAATGGGGGGGGCCGGGGAGACCCAGTACTTC. The chain couples TRBV25-1 to TRBJ2-5; a possible D gene is TRBD2 (7 bases). The CDR3 consists of 15 residues. CDR1 and CDR2 from the germline V gene are MGHDK and SYGVNS. Full variable domain (rest looked up from reference TRBV25-1 and TRBJ2-5): EADIYQTPRYLVIGTGKKITLECSQTMGHDKMYWYQQDPGMELHLIHYSYGVNSTEKGDLSSESTVSRIRTEHFPLTLESARPSHTSQYLCARSEMGGAGETQYFGPGTRLLVL.

This clonotype was observed many times. V and J are TRBV12-3 or TRBV12-4 and TRBJ2-1; 9 bases match TRBD2. The CDR3 contains 15 residues. The ends lost 7 bases at V and 0 bases at J; junction bases unmatched: 4. DNA of the CDR3: TGTGCCAGCAATGCGGGGGGGAGCTCCTACAATGAGCAGTTCTTC. Translated: CASNAGGSSYNEQFF.

This clonotype was detected many times. The gene calls are TRBV10-3 and TRBJ2-3, with 7 bases identical to TRBD1. The germline V gene encodes CDR1 ENHRY and CDR2 SYGVKD. Germline trimming cut 4 bases from V and 4 bases from J; bases unmatched to any gene: 5. The CDR3 is made up of 14 amino acids. As DNA, the CDR3 is TGTGCCATCAGTGTCGCAGGGGGAGCAGATACGCAGTATTTT. The encoded protein is CAISVAGGADTQYF.

This clonotype has ten or more counts. This chain connects TRBV29-1 to TRBJ2-7; the D gene is possibly TRBD2 (6 bases). CDR3 length: 12 residues. Trimming removed 2 bases from V and 6 bases from J, with 11 bases in between. CDR1 is SQVTM, CDR2 ANQGSEA, per germline. For the CDR3, the DNA is TGCAGCGTTGAATTGGGAGGCAGCGAGCAGTACTTC. It is translated as CSVELGGSEQYF.

In its sample, this clonotype was seen a few times. The CDR3 nucleotides read TGCAGTGCCCGCGGTCCCTACCTGGGGAGCACAGATACGCAGTATTTT. As protein: CSARGPYLGSTDTQYF. The chain links TRBV20-1 to TRBJ2-3, with no clear D. Germline-derived CDR1 and CDR2 are DFQATT and SNEGSKA (reference sequence). Deletions cut 6 bases from V and 0 bases from J, with 19 bases between. The CDR3 is 16 amino acids.

This clonotype was recorded at least ten times. The rearrangement links TRBV20-1 to TRBJ2-5; TRBD1 matches 10 bases. The V and J ends lost 3 bases and 2 bases, in that order; junction bases with no gene match: 3. The CDR3 is made up of 14 amino acids. Per the germline V gene, CDR1 is DFQATT and CDR2 is SNEGSKA (reference sequence). DNA of the CDR3: TGCAGTGCTAGGGGACAGGGGCTACAAGAGACCCAGTACTTC. Translated: CSARGQGLQETQYF.

This clonotype was detected ten times or more. The genes are TRBV20-1 and TRBJ2-1; D is uncertain. V lost 3 bases, J lost 7 bases, and 10 bases lay in between. The CDR3 totals 12 residues. CDR1 is DFQATT, CDR2 SNEGSKA, per germline (reference sequence). As DNA, the CDR3 is TGCAGTGCTAGCCGATACGAGAATGAGCAGTTCTTC. Translated: CSASRYENEQFF.

This clonotype was seen a handful of times. The V call is TRBV6-1, the J call TRBJ2-3, with D possibly called TRBD1 or TRBD2 (5 bases each). Per the germline V gene, CDR1 is MNHNS and CDR2 is SASEGT. V dropped 3 bases and J dropped 5 bases, with 15 bases sitting between them. This CDR3 contains 15 residues. CDR3 amino acids: CASSDPGALGDTQYF. Written as DNA, the CDR3 is TGTGCCAGCAGTGATCCCGGGGCCCTGGGAGATACGCAGTATTTT.

This clonotype occurred many times. The genes are TRBV19 and TRBJ2-1, with TRBD2 as a possible D gene (6 bases). Trimming left V 7 bases short and J 3 bases short, with 10 bases between. Germline-derived CDR1 and CDR2 are LNHDA and SQIVND (reference sequence). This CDR3 is built from 13 residues. For the CDR3, the DNA is TGTGCCAGTACGGACTACCTCTACAATGAGCAGTTCTTC. This gives the protein CASTDYLYNEQFF.

There are many counts of this clonotype. The genes are TRBV20-1 and TRBJ2-7; D is ambiguous. The germline V gene encodes CDR1 DFQATT and CDR2 SNEGSKA (reference sequence). This CDR3 has 12 amino acids. Trimming left V 0 bases short and J 6 bases short, with 9 bases between. The CDR3 protein is CSAREGGPEQYF. DNA of the CDR3: TGCAGTGCTAGAGAAGGCGGACCCGAGCAGTACTTC.

Ten or more counts support this clonotype. The chain links TRBV5-1 to TRBJ2-2; D call uncertain. V was cut by 4 bases and J by 6 bases, with 10 bases left in between. Germline V CDR1 and CDR2: SGHRS, YFSETQ. The CDR3 has 13 amino acids. The CDR3 is CASSPRSSGELFF. The CDR3 nucleotides read TGCGCCAGCAGCCCACGGTCGTCCGGGGAGCTGTTTTTT.

This clonotype was detected ten times or more. The chain couples TRBV5-6 to TRBJ2-5, with TRBD1 matching over 8 bases. The V gene's germline CDR1 is SGHDT and CDR2 YYEEEE. There are 17 residues in the CDR3. V gave up 3 bases and J gave up 5 bases; unmatched junction bases: 15. DNA of the CDR3: TGTGCCAGCAGCTCGAAAGGACAGGGAACTCTCTGGGAGACCCAGTACTTC. Translated, it gives CASSSKGQGTLWETQYF. Together with reference TRBV5-6 and TRBJ2-5, the CDR3 gives the full variable domain: DAGVTQSPTHLIKTRGQQVTLRCSPKSGHDTVSWYQQALGQGPQFIFQYYEEEERQRGNFPDRFSGHQFPNYSSELNVNALLLGDSALYLCASSSKGQGTLWETQYFGPGTRLLVL.

There are many counts of this clonotype. The chain couples TRBV11-2 to TRBJ1-4, with D unclear. Trimming removed 1 base at V and 3 bases at J, with 9 bases between. Germline CDR1 SGHAT, CDR2 FQNNGV. This CDR3 region has 15 residues. CDR3 nucleotide sequence: TGTGCCAGCAGCTTAGGGACGGCTCCTAATGAAAAACTGTTTTTT. Protein: CASSLGTAPNEKLFF.

This clonotype was counted many times. V and J are TRBV30 and TRBJ1-5; tentative D call: TRBD1 (6 bases). The CDR3 spans 14 residues. CDR1 and CDR2 from the germline V gene are GTSNPN and SVGIG (reference sequence). With 2 bases removed from V and 4 bases from J, the gap between germline ends came to 12 bases. CDR3 bases: TGTGCCTGGAGTTTCGGGGGACATAATCAGCCCCAGCATTTT. Translated, it gives CAWSFGGHNQPQHF.